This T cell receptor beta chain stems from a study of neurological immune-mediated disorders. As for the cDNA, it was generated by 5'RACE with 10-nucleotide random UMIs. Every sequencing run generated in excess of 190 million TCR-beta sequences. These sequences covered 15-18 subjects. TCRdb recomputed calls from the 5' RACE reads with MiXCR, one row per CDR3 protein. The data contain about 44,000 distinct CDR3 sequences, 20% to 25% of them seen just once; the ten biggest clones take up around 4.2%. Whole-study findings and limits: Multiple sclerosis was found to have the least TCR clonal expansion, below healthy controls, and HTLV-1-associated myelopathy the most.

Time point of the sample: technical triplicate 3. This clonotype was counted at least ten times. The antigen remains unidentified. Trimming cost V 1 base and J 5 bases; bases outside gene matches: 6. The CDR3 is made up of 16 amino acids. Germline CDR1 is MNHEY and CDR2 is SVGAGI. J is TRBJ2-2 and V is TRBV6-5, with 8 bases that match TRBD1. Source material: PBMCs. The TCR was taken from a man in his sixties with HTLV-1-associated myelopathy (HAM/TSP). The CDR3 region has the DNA TGTGCCAGCAGTTACTGGGCAGGGGGCGATACCGGGGAGCTGTTTTTT. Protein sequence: CASSYWAGGDTGELFF.